The clone carrying this TCR beta chain was found many times. Uncontrolled infection, other autoimmune disease, pregnancy or lactation led to exclusion. This record belongs to a study of T cells in Graves' hyperthyroidism and ophthalmopathy. Amplification yielded TCR beta CDR3 regions, with RNA transcripts as the source. During a first-round RT-PCR of the TCR CDR3, the HTBI primer set was used. A single record per CDR3 protein comes from TCRdb applying MiXCR to the multiplex PCR reads. The sample carries hundreds of thousands of distinct CDR3 sequences, 20% recorded once. The sequencing input was blood. The receptor was isolated from a man aged 35-49 years with Graves' ophthalmopathy.

The CDR3: CASSRPGSLVTTYEQYF. In DNA, the CDR3 is TGTGCCAGCAGCAGGCCGGGTTCCTTAGTCACCACCTACGAGCAGTACTTC. This chain joins TRBV7-2 and TRBJ2-7, with D uncertain. Germline loops: CDR1 SGHTA, CDR2 FQGNSA. V was shortened by 5 bases and J by 2 bases, with 22 bases between the two germline ends. The CDR3 is 17 amino acids.